This T cell receptor beta chain appears in the sequencing data of a study of blood T cell repertoires in COVID-19. Overall study context: Acute and convalescent COVID-19 samples came from the United States, Italy and Spain. In each case, the material was cDNA or gDNA derived from T cells, B-cell-depleted T cells, or PBMCs.

In the authors' workflow: The assay estimated nucleated cells by amplifying reference gene primers. Repertoires were generated with immunoSEQ multiplex PCR, while TCRdb's copy carries only in-frame clones and drops some. That table gives V, J and clone size, and the DNA gave D and trimming. The sample has over 200,000 clones; 70% to 80% are singletons. The germline CDR1 and CDR2 sequences are SGHRS and YFSETQ. J lost 2 bases, V lost 3 bases, and 9 bases had no gene match. The CDR3 consists of 18 residues. Sequencing was done on a sample of peripheral blood. The chain couples TRBV5-1 to TRBJ2-6; 9 bases line up with TRBD1. The source of this sequence is a woman aged 80 or over with acute or convalescent COVID-19. The CDR3 nucleotides read TGCGCCAGCAGCTCGGGACAGGGAGGTGTCCCTGGGGCCAACGTCCTGACTTTC. Translating gives CASSSGQGGVPGANVLTF.